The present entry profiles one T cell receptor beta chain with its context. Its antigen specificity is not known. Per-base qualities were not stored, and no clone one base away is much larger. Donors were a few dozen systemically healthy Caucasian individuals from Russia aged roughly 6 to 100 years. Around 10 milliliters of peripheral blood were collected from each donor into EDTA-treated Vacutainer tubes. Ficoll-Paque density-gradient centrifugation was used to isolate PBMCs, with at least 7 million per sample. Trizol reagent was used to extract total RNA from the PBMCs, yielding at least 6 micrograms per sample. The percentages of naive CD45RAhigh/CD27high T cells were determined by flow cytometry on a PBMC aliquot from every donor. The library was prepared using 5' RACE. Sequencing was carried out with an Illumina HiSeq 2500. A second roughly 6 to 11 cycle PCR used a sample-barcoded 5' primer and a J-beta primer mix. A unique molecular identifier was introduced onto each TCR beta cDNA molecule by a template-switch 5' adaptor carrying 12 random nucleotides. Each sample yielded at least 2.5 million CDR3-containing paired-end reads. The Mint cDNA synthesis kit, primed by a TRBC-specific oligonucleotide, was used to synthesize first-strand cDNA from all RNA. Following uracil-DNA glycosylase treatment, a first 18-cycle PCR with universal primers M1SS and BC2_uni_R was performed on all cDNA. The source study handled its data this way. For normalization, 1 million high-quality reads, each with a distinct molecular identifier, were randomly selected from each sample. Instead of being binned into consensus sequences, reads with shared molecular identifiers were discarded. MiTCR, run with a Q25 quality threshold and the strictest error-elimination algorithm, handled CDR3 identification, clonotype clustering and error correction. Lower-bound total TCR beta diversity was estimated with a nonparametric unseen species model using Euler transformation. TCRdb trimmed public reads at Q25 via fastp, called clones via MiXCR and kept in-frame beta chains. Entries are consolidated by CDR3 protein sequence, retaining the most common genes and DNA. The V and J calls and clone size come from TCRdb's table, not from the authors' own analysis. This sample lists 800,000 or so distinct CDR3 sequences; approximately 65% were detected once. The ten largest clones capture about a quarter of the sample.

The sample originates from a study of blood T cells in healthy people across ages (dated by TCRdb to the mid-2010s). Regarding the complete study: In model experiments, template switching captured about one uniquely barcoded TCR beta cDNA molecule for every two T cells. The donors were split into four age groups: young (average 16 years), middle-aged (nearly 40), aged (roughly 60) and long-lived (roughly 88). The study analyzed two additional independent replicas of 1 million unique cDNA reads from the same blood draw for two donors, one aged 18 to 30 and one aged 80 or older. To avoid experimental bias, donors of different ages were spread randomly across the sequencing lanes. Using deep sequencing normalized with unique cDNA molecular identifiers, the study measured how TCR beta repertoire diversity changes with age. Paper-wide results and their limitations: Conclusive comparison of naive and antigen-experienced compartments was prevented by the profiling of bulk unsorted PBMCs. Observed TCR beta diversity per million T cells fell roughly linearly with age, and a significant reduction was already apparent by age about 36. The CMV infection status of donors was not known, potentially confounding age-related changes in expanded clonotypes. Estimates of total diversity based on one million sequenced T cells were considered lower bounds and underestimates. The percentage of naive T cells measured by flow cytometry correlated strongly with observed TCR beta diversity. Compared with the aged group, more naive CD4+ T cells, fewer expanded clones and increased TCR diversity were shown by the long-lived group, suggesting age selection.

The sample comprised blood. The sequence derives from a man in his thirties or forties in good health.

The CDR3 region has the sequence CAGTINLVGEETQYF. The nucleotide sequence reads as follows: TGTGCCGGCACGATAAACCTGGTGGGGGAAGAGACCCAGTACTTC. The rearrangement combines TRBV28 with TRBJ2-5; the D segment may tentatively be TRBD1 or TRBD2, each giving 5 matched bases. Spanning cysteine to phenylalanine, the CDR3 consists of 15 amino acids. This entry keeps only the CDR3 DNA: 45 bases, framed from base 1. V gives up 11 bases and J gives up 3 bases, and the segment between their germline ends measures 22 bases. The germline V gene gives CDR1 as MDHEN and CDR2 as SYDVKM. Outside the CDR3, residues come from the reference TRBV28 and TRBJ2-5 proteins, so the full variable domain is: DVKVTQSSRYLVKRTGEKVFLECVQDMDHENMFWYRQDPGLGLRLIYFSYDVKMKEKGDIPEGYSVSREKKERFSLILESASTNQTSMYLCAGTINLVGEETQYFGPGTRLLVL.